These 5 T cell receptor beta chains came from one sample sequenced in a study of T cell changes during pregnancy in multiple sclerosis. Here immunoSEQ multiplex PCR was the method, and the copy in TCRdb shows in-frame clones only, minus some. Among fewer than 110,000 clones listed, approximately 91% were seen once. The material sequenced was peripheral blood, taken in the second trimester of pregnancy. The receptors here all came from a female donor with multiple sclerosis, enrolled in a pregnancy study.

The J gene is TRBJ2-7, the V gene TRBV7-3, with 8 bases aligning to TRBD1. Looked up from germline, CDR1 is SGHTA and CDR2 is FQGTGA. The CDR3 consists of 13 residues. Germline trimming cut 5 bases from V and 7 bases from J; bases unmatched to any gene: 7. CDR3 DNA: TGTGCCAGCAGCCCAGGACAGGGCCAGGAGCAGTACTTC. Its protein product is CASSPGQGQEQYF. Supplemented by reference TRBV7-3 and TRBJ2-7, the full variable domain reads GAGVSQTPSNKVTEKGKYVELRCDPISGHTALYWYRQSLGQGPEFLIYFQGTGAADDSGLPNDRFFAVRPEGSVSTLKIQRTERGDSAVYLCASSPGQGQEQYFGPGTRLTVT.

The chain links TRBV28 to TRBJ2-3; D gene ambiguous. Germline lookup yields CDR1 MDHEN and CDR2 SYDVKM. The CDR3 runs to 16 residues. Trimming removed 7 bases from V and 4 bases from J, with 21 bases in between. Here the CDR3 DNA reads TGTGCCAGCACGCCCTCCGTAGGCAGGTTCCCAGATACGCAGTATTTT. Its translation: CASTPSVGRFPDTQYF.

CDR3 region: CASSLPSTGLETQYF. The DNA of the CDR3 is TGTGCCAGCAGCTTGCCCTCGACAGGTTTGGAGACCCAGTACTTC. This chain uses TRBV7-8 with TRBJ2-5, with D maybe TRBD1 (6 bases). The length of the CDR3 is 15 residues. Germline lookup yields CDR1 SGHVS and CDR2 FQNEAQ. V shed 3 bases and J shed 5 bases, with 16 bases lying between them.

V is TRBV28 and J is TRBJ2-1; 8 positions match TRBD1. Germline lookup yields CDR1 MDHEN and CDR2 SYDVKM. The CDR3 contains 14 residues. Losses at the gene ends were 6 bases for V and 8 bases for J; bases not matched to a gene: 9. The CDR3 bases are TGTGCCAGCAGCCTTAGACAGGGGTTGGATGAGCAGTTCTTC. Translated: CASSLRQGLDEQFF. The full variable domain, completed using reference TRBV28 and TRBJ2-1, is DVKVTQSSRYLVKRTGEKVFLECVQDMDHENMFWYRQDPGLGLRLIYFSYDVKMKEKGDIPEGYSVSREKKERFSLILESASTNQTSMYLCASSLRQGLDEQFFGPGTRLTVL.

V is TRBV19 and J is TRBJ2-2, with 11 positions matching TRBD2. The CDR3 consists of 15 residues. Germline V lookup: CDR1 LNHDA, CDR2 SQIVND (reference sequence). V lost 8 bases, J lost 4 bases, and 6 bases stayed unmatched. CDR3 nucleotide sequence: TGTGCCAGTGCCGGTAGCGGGAGGGGCACCGGGGAGCTGTTTTTT. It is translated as CASAGSGRGTGELFF.